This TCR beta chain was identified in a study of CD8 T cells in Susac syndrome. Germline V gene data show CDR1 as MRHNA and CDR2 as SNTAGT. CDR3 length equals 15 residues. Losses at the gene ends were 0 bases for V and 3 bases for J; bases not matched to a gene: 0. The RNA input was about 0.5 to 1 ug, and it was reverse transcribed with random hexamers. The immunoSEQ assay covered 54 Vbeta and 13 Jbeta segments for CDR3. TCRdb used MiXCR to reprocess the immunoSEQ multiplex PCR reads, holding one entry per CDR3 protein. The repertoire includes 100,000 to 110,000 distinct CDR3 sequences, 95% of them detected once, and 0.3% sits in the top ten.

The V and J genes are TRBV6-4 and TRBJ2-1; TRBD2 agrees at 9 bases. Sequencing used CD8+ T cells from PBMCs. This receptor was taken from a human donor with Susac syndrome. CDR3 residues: CASSDSTSGYNEQFF. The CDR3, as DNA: TGTGCCAGCAGTGACTCGACTAGCGGCTACAATGAGCAGTTCTTC.